This is a list of T cell receptor beta chains from one sample in a study of metastatic and nonmetastatic thyroid tumors. TCRdb re-called the PCR reads with MiXCR. The table includes 15,000 to 19,000 clones, about 3.7% detected once. The sequencing sample was made of tumor tissue. These receptors all come from a female donor with papillary thyroid cancer or a benign thyroid nodule (not recorded which). Some clones in this sample may be carry-over from other donors' samples. CDR3s include the opening cysteine and the closing phenylalanine or tryptophan. A D gene is named only where the DNA matches it firmly. Clone size is stated in some rows and not others, as once, few, many or a class when expanded.

D gene: -; CDR3 length: 15; clone size: -; V gene: TRBV12-3/TRBV12-4; J gene: TRBJ2-1; CDR3 protein: CASRPGTYLYNEQFF; CDR3 DNA: TGTGCCAGCAGACCCGGGACATATCTTTACAATGAGCAGTTCTTC
D gene: -; CDR3 length: 16; clone size: -; V gene: TRBV7-2; J gene: TRBJ1-5; CDR3 protein: CASSFRGDLSNQPQHF; CDR3 DNA: TGTGCCAGCAGCTTTAGAGGGGACCTCAGCAATCAGCCCCAGCATTTT
D gene: -; CDR3 length: 18; clone size: few; V gene: TRBV28; J gene: TRBJ1-6; CDR3 protein: CASSSGQTWLSYNSPLHF; CDR3 DNA: TGTGCCAGCAGTTCCGGACAGACCTGGCTGTCCTATAATTCACCCCTCCACTTT
D gene: -; CDR3 length: 15; clone size: few; V gene: TRBV7-3; J gene: TRBJ2-3; CDR3 protein: CASSLTAQSTDTQYF; CDR3 DNA: TGTGCCAGCAGCTTAACTGCGCAGTCCACAGATACGCAGTATTTT
D gene: -; CDR3 length: 13; clone size: few; V gene: TRBV2; J gene: TRBJ2-2; CDR3 protein: CASRVDGTGELFF; CDR3 DNA: TGTGCCAGCAGGGTCGATGGCACCGGGGAGCTGTTTTTT
D gene: -; CDR3 length: 15; clone size: -; V gene: TRBV19; J gene: TRBJ1-5; CDR3 protein: CASSMGRGSNQPQHF; CDR3 DNA: TGTGCCAGTAGTATGGGCCGTGGGAGCAATCAGCCCCAGCATTTT
D gene: -; CDR3 length: 13; clone size: few; V gene: TRBV7-7; J gene: TRBJ2-5; CDR3 protein: CASSLWPGETQYF; CDR3 DNA: TGTGCTAGCAGCTTATGGCCGGGAGAGACCCAGTACTTC
D gene: -; CDR3 length: 11; clone size: -; V gene: TRBV30; J gene: TRBJ1-3; CDR3 protein: CAWAAGGAIYF; CDR3 DNA: TGTGCCTGGGCCGCCGGGGGTGCCATATATTTT
D gene: -; CDR3 length: 15; clone size: few; V gene: TRBV6-1; J gene: TRBJ2-2; CDR3 protein: CASRIGGADTGELFF; CDR3 DNA: TGTGCCAGCAGGATCGGGGGCGCTGACACCGGGGAGCTGTTTTTT
D gene: -; CDR3 length: 15; clone size: -; V gene: TRBV28; J gene: TRBJ2-5; CDR3 protein: CASSLISEAQETQYF; CDR3 DNA: TGTGCCAGCAGTTTGATTAGCGAGGCTCAAGAGACCCAGTACTTC
D gene: -; CDR3 length: 12; clone size: -; V gene: TRBV7-9; J gene: TRBJ2-3; CDR3 protein: CASSHNGLTQYF; CDR3 DNA: TGTGCCAGCAGCCACAACGGACTGACGCAGTATTTT
D gene: TRBD2; CDR3 length: 16; clone size: few; V gene: TRBV28; J gene: TRBJ2-3; CDR3 protein: CASTPRTSGITDTQYF; CDR3 DNA: TGTGCCAGCACACCTCGGACTAGCGGGATTACAGATACGCAGTATTTT
D gene: TRBD1; CDR3 length: 17; clone size: -; V gene: TRBV27; J gene: TRBJ2-1; CDR3 protein: CASSFSTGTGSYNEQFF; CDR3 DNA: TGTGCCAGCAGTTTCTCAACCGGGACAGGCTCCTACAATGAGCAGTTCTTC
D gene: -; CDR3 length: 13; clone size: -; V gene: TRBV28; J gene: TRBJ2-1; CDR3 protein: CASSPGHYNEQFF; CDR3 DNA: TGTGCCAGCAGTCCGGGACACTACAATGAGCAGTTCTTC
D gene: TRBD1; CDR3 length: 14; clone size: -; V gene: TRBV6-2/TRBV6-3; J gene: TRBJ1-5; CDR3 protein: CASSPTGHNQPQHF; CDR3 DNA: TGTGCCAGCAGTCCGACAGGGCACAATCAGCCCCAGCATTTT
D gene: -; CDR3 length: 15; clone size: -; V gene: TRBV6-6; J gene: TRBJ1-2; CDR3 protein: CASSYSRTANYGYTF; CDR3 DNA: TGTGCCAGCAGTTACTCACGGACAGCTAACTATGGCTACACCTTC
D gene: -; CDR3 length: 15; clone size: -; V gene: TRBV19; J gene: TRBJ1-2; CDR3 protein: CASSHRRAPSYGYTF; CDR3 DNA: TGTGCCAGTAGTCACCGACGGGCCCCTAGCTATGGCTACACCTTC
D gene: -; CDR3 length: 13; clone size: few; V gene: TRBV20-1; J gene: TRBJ1-2; CDR3 protein: CSASIGRVYGYTF; CDR3 DNA: TGCAGTGCTAGTATTGGCAGGGTCTATGGCTACACCTTC
D gene: TRBD2; CDR3 length: 16; clone size: few; V gene: TRBV19; J gene: TRBJ2-3; CDR3 protein: CASSWLAGGGVDTQYF; CDR3 DNA: TGTGCCAGTAGTTGGCTAGCGGGAGGGGGAGTAGATACGCAGTATTTT
D gene: -; CDR3 length: 14; clone size: -; V gene: TRBV9; J gene: TRBJ1-3; CDR3 protein: CASSVLTSGNTIYF; CDR3 DNA: TGTGCCAGCAGCGTACTCACCTCTGGAAACACCATATATTTT
D gene: -; CDR3 length: 11; clone size: -; V gene: TRBV6-1; J gene: TRBJ2-1; CDR3 protein: CASTGQGEQFF; CDR3 DNA: TGTGCCAGCACGGGGCAGGGTGAGCAGTTCTTC
D gene: TRBD1; CDR3 length: 15; clone size: -; V gene: TRBV20-1; J gene: TRBJ2-7; CDR3 protein: CSATAGTGVMDEQYF; CDR3 DNA: TGCAGTGCTACAGCCGGGACAGGGGTGATGGACGAGCAGTACTTC